This T cell receptor (beta chain) was sequenced in a study of T cell repertoires in cytomegalovirus infection. Per the germline V gene, CDR1 is SNHLY and CDR2 is FYNNEI. The CDR3 consists of 16 residues. V was pared by 6 bases and J by 0 bases, with 8 bases of the junction left unmatched. TCRdb recomputed calls from the reads with MiXCR, one row per CDR3 protein. The data hold roughly 720,000 distinct CDR3 sequences, with 35% observed a single time. The source of this sequence is a human donor in good health (CMV status not recorded). Some clones in this sample may be carry-over from other donors' samples. The genes are TRBV2 and TRBJ2-1, with 7 bases fitting TRBD2. Sample: PBMCs. CDR3 loop: CASRAASGSSYNEQFF. DNA of the CDR3: TGTGCCAGCAGGGCAGCTAGCGGAAGCTCCTACAATGAGCAGTTCTTC. The full variable domain, in which reference TRBV2 and TRBJ2-1 provide the parts outside the CDR3, is EPEVTQTPSHQVTQMGQEVILRCVPISNHLYFYWYRQILGQKVEFLVSFYNNEISEKSEIFDDQFSVERPDGSNFTLKIRSTKLEDSAMYFCASRAASGSSYNEQFFGPGTRLTVL.